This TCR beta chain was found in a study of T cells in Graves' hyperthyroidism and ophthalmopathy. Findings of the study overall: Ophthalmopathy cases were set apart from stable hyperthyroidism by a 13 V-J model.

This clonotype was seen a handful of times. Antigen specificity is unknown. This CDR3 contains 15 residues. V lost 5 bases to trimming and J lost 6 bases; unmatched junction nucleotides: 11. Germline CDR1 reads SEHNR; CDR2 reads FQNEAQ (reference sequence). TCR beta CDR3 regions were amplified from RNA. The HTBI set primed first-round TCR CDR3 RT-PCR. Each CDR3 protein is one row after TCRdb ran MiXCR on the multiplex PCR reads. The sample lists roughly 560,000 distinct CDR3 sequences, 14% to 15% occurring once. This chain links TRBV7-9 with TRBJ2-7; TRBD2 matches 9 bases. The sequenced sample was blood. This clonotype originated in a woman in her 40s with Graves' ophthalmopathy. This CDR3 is CASSRVAGVLGEQYF. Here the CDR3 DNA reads TGTGCCAGCAGCCGGGTAGCGGGAGTGCTTGGCGAGCAGTACTTC. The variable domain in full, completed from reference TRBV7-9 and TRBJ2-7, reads DTGVSQNPRHKITKRGQNVTFRCDPISEHNRLYWYRQTLGQGPEFLTYFQNEAQLEKSRLLSDRFSAERPKGSFSTLEIQRTEQGDSAMYLCASSRVAGVLGEQYFGPGTRLTVT.